The entry below describes one T cell receptor (beta chain). Using a J-beta primer mix together with a sample-barcoded 5' primer, a second PCR was run for roughly 6 to 12 cycles. One entry per CDR3 protein, called by TCRdb with MiXCR from the 5' RACE reads. Of about 400,000 distinct CDR3 sequences detected, about 49% appear once; the ten largest clones hold around 50%. Germline CDR1 reads DFQATT; CDR2 reads SNEGSKA (reference sequence). CDR3 length: 13 amino acids. The data belong to a study of blood T cells in healthy people across ages. Per individual sample, total RNA of at least 6 micrograms was extracted.

The sample consisted of blood. The J gene is TRBJ1-2, the V gene TRBV20-1; 9 bases align to TRBD1. This clonotype was obtained from a man between 60 and 75 years old in good health. CDR3 region: CTATGGSGYGYTF. Written as DNA, the CDR3 is TGCACGGCCACAGGGGGCTCCGGCTATGGCTACACCTTC.